Sequencing of this T cell receptor beta chain was carried out in a study of cytomegalovirus exposure and HLA in healthy donors. Donors consisted of healthy bone marrow donors. At sampling all donors were nominally healthy, likely with unrecorded immune exposures. General study results and limits: In an earlier analysis, in 620 or so donors, most V segments appeared productive either ~87% or ~30% of the time. The availability of immune exposure information extended only to CMV serostatus.

The junction had 7 bases not matched to a gene; V was cut back by 3 bases and J by 7 bases. The CDR3 has 14 residues. Germline V gene sequence: CDR1 KGHSH, CDR2 LQKENI. Amplification used 60 Vbeta primers and 13 Jbeta primers. Profiled with immunoSEQ multiplex PCR; TCRdb holds only in-frame clones, not every one. The data show some 150,000 clones, 80% seen once. On this clone: The target antigen is unknown.

The TCR was taken from a female donor in good health and CMV-seronegative. Sequencing was done on a sample of PBMCs. This rearrangement joins TRBV18 to TRBJ1-2; TRBD1 matches 8 bases. CDR3 protein: CASSPDRASSGYTF. The CDR3, as DNA: TGTGCCAGCTCACCGGACAGGGCGTCAAGTGGCTACACCTTC.